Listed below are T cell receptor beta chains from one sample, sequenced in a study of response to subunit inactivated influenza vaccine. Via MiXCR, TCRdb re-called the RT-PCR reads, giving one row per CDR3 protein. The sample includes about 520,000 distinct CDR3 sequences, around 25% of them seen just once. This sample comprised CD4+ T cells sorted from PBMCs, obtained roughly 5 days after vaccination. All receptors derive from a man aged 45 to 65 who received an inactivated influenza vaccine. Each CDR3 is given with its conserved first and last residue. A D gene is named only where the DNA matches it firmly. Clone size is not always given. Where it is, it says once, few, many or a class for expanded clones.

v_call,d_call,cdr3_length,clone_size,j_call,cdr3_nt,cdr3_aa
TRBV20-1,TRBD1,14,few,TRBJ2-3,TGCAGTGCTAGCGGGACAGGGCTCACAGATACGCAGTATTTT,CSASGTGLTDTQYF
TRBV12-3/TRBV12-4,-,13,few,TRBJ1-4,TGTGCCAGCACAGGGGCGGGTGGTGAAAAACTGTTTTTT,CASTGAGGEKLFF
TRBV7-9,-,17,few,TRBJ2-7,TGTGCCAGCAGCTTAGCGCTGACTGGGGTCACCTCCTACGAGCAGTACTTC,CASSLALTGVTSYEQYF
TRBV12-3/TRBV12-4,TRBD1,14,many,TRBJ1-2,TGTGCCAGCAGTTCCCTGGACAGGGCCTATGGCTACACCTTC,CASSSLDRAYGYTF
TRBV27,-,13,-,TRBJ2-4,TGTGCCAGCAAACTAACGGGACAAAACATTCAGTACTTC,CASKLTGQNIQYF
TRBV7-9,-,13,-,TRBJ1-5,TGTGCCAGCGACTCGGACGCCCTTGGGCCCCAGCATTTT,CASDSDALGPQHF
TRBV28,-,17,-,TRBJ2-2,TGTGCCAGCAGCCCCCGGACTTACCCTAGGAACACCGGGGAGCTGTTTTTT,CASSPRTYPRNTGELFF
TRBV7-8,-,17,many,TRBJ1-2,TGTGCCAGCAGCTTAGTGTTAATGAGGGGATCCGGCTATGGCTACACCTTC,CASSLVLMRGSGYGYTF
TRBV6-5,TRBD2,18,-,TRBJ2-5,TGTGCCAGCAGTTACTCGGTACTAGCGGGGGAGGTTGGAGAGACCCAGTACTTC,CASSYSVLAGEVGETQYF
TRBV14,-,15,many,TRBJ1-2,TGTGCCAGCAGCCTAAACAGGGCACCGAGCTATGGCTACACCTTC,CASSLNRAPSYGYTF
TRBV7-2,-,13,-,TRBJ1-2,TGTGCCAGCAGCTTACGACAGCCAAATGGCTACACCTTC,CASSLRQPNGYTF
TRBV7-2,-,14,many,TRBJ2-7,TGTGCCAGCAGCCCATCATCCGCCGGCTACGAGCAGTACTTC,CASSPSSAGYEQYF
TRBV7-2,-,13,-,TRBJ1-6,TGTGCCAGCAGCTTGTCTGATCGTTCACCCCTCCACTTT,CASSLSDRSPLHF
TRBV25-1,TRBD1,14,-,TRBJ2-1,TGTGCCAGCAGTGATGGGAACAGGGGGAATGAGCAGTTCTTC,CASSDGNRGNEQFF
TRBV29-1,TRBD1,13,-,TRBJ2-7,TGCAGCGTTTCCGGTTGGACAGGGGACGAGCAGTACTTC,CSVSGWTGDEQYF
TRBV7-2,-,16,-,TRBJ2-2,TGTGCCAGCAGCTTAAAGTTCCCCCAGGCCGCCGGGGAGCTGTTTTTT,CASSLKFPQAAGELFF
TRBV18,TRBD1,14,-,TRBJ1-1,TGTGCCAGCTCCGAGGACAGGGCGAACACTGAAGCTTTCTTT,CASSEDRANTEAFF
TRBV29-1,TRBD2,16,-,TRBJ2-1,TGCAGCACCGGGACTAGCGGGAGGACCTCCTACAATGAGCAGTTCTTC,CSTGTSGRTSYNEQFF
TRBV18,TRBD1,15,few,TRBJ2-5,TGTGCCAGCTCACCACGTGGGACAGGGGACGAGACCCAGTACTTC,CASSPRGTGDETQYF
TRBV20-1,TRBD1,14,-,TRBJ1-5,TGCAGTGCTACAGCAGGGGGCCCCAATCAGCCCCAGCATTTT,CSATAGGPNQPQHF
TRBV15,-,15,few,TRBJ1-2,TGTGCCACCAGCAGAGAAGGTCAAGCATACTATGGCTACACCTTC,CATSREGQAYYGYTF
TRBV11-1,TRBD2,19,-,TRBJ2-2,TGTGCCAGCAGCTTAGCGACGCGTAAATCTAGCGGTCCAACCGGGGAGCTGTTTTTT,CASSLATRKSSGPTGELFF
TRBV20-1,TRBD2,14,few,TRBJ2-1,TGCAGTGCGGGGACTACCAGCTCCTACAATGAGCAGTTCTTC,CSAGTTSSYNEQFF
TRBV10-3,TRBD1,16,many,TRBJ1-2,TGTGCCATCAGTAACTCCGGGACAGGGAACACTTATGGCTACACCTTC,CAISNSGTGNTYGYTF
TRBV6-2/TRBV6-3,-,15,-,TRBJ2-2,TGTGCCAGCAGCCAACCGGGGGACCCAACCGGGGAGCTGTTTTTT,CASSQPGDPTGELFF
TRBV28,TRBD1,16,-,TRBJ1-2,TGTGCCAGCAGTCCGGCTCGAGGGGGCATAATTCATGGCTACACCTTC,CASSPARGGIIHGYTF
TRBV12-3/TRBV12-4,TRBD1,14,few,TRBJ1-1,TGTGCCAGCAGTAGGACAGGGGGTGACACTGAAGCTTTCTTT,CASSRTGGDTEAFF
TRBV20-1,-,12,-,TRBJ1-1,TGCAGCCACGACAGGACAGACACTGAAGCTTTCTTT,CSHDRTDTEAFF
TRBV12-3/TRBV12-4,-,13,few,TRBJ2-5,TGTGCCAGCAGCTCAGGCCTAGCCCAGACCCAGTACTTC,CASSSGLAQTQYF
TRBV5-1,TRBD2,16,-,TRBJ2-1,TGCGCCAGCAGCTTGGAACTAGCGGGAGGGCGGAATGAGCAGTTCTTC,CASSLELAGGRNEQFF
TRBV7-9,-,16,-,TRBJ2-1,TGTGCCAGCAGCCCCCGGACTAATCCTTCCTACAATGAGCAGTTCTTC,CASSPRTNPSYNEQFF
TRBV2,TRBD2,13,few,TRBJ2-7,TGTGCCAGCAGTGAATTGGGGGGGTACGAGCAGTACTTC,CASSELGGYEQYF
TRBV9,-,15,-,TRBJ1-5,TGTGCCAGCAGTGTGGACGGATCTAGTATTCAGCCCCAGCATTTT,CASSVDGSSIQPQHF
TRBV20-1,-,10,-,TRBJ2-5,TGCAGTGCTAACGGGGAGACCCAGTACTTC,CSANGETQYF
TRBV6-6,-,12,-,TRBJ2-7,TGTGCCAGCAGCTCACTATCGCCCGAGCAGTACTTC,CASSSLSPEQYF
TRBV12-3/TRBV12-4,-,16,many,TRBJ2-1,TGTGCCAGCAGTTTCGTTTTCGGAGGCAGGGGTTATGAGCAGTTCTTC,CASSFVFGGRGYEQFF
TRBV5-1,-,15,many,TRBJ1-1,TGCGCCAGCAGCTTGAGCGGCAACATGAACACTGAAGCTTTCTTT,CASSLSGNMNTEAFF
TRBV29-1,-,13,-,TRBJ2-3,TGCAGCGCAAGCAGGGGGGGCACAGATACGCAGTATTTT,CSASRGGTDTQYF
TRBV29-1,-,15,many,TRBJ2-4,TGCAGCGTGACCCAGGGGACCGCCAAAGGAGACATTCAGTACTTC,CSVTQGTAKGDIQYF
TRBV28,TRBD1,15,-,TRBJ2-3,TGTGCCAGCAGTTTAACGGACAGGGGCACAGATACGCAGTATTTT,CASSLTDRGTDTQYF
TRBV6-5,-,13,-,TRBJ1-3,TGTGCCAGCAGTTACCTCCCTGGAAACACCATATATTTT,CASSYLPGNTIYF
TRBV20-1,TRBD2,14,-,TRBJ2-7,TGCAGTGCCAAGACTAGCGGGAGGGTGTACGAGCAGTACTTC,CSAKTSGRVYEQYF
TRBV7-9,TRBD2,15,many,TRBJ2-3,TGTGCCAGCAGCCAGGGACTAGCGGGCCCAGATACGCAGTATTTT,CASSQGLAGPDTQYF
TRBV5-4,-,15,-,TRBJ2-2,TGTGCCAGCAGCTTGGATCGTCAGAACACCGGGGAGCTGTTTTTT,CASSLDRQNTGELFF
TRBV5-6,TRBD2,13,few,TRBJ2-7,TGTGCCAGCAGCTTCCCTAGCGGCTACGAGCAGTACTTC,CASSFPSGYEQYF
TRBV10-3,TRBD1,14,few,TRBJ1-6,TGTGCCATCAGCCGACAGGGGGGGAATTCACCCCTCCACTTT,CAISRQGGNSPLHF
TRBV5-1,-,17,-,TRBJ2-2,TGCGCCAGCAGCTTGGCCGAGGGTGGTAGCGCAACCGGGGAGCTGTTTTTT,CASSLAEGGSATGELFF
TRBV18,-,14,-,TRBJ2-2,TGTGCCAGCTCACCGATGGGAAACACCGGGGAGCTGTTTTTT,CASSPMGNTGELFF
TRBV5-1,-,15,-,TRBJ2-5,TGCGCCAGCCGCTCGGGTTTAGCGGCGCAAGAGACCCAGTACTTC,CASRSGLAAQETQYF
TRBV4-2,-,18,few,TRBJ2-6,TGTGCCAGCAGCCAAGCGCTGATTAGTCGGTCTGGGGCCAACGTCCTGACTTTC,CASSQALISRSGANVLTF
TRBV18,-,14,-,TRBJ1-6,TGTGCCAGCTCACCAGGGACGGAGCATTCACCCCTCCACTTT,CASSPGTEHSPLHF
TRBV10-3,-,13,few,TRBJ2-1,TGTGCCATCAGTGAGTCAGGAAACAATGAGCAGTTCTTC,CAISESGNNEQFF
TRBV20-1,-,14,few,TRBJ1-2,TGCAGTGCGCCCCAGGTGGCAGGGACGAATGGCTACACCTTC,CSAPQVAGTNGYTF
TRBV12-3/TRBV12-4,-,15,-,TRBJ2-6,TGTGCCACCACGGTTTCCTATTCTGGGGCCAACGTCCTGACTTTC,CATTVSYSGANVLTF
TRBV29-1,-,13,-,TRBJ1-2,TGCAGCGTCGTAACGGGACGTAACTATGGCTACACCTTC,CSVVTGRNYGYTF
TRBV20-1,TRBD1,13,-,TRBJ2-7,TGCAGTGCTCCGGACAGGGACGGCTACGAGCAGTACTTC,CSAPDRDGYEQYF
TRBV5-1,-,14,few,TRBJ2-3,TGCGCCAGCAGCTTCGGGGCCCGCACAGATACGCAGTATTTT,CASSFGARTDTQYF